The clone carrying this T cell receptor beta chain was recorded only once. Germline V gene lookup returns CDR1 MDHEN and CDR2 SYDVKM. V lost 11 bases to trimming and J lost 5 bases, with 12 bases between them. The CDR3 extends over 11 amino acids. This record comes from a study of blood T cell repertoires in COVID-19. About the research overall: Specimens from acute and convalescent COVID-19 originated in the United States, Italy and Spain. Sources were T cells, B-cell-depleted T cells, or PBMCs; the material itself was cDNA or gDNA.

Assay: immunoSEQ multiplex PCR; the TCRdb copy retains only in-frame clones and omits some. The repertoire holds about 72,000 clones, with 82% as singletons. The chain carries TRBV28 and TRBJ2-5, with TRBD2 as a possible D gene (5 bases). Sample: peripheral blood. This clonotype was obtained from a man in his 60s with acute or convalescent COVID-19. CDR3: CALGTGETQYF. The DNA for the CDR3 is TGTGCCCTCGGTACGGGGGAGACCCAGTACTTC.